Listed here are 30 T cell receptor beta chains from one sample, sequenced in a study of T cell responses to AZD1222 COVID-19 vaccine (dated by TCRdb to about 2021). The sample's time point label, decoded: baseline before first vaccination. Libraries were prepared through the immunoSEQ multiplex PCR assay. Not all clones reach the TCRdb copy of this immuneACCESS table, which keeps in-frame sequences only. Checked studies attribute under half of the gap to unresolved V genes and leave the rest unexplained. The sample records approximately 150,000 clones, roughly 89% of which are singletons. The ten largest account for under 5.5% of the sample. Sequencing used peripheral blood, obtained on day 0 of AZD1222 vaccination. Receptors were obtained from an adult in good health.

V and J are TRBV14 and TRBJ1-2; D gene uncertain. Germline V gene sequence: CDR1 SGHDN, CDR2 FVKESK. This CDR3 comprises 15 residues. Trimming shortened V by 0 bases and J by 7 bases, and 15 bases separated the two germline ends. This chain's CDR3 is CASSQERAGRSGYTF. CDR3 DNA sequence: TGTGCCAGCAGCCAAGAGAGAGCCGGGCGGTCTGGCTACACCTTC.

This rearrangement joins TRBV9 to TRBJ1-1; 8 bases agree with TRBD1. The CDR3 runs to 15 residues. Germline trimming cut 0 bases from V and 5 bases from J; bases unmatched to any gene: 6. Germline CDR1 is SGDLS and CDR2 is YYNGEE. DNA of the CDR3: TGTGCCAGCAGCGTAGACCCGACAGGGGAGACTGAAGCTTTCTTT. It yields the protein CASSVDPTGETEAFF. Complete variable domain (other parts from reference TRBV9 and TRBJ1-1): DSGVTQTPKHLITATGQRVTLRCSPRSGDLSVYWYQQSLDQGLQFLIQYYNGEERAKGNILERFSAQQFPDLHSELNLSSLELGDSALYFCASSVDPTGETEAFFGQGTRLTVV.

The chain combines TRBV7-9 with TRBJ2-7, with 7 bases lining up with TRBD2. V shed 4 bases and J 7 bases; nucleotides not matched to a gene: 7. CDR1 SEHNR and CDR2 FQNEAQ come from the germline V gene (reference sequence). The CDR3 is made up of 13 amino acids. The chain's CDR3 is CASSSGGGSEQYF. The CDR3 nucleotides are TGTGCCAGCAGCTCCGGGGGAGGGAGTGAGCAGTACTTC.

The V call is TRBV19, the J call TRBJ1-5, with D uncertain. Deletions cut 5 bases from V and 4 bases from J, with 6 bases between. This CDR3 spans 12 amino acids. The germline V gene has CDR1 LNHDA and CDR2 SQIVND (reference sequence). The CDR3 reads CASSLQNQPQHF. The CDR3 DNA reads TGTGCCAGTAGTCTACAAAATCAGCCCCAGCATTTT.

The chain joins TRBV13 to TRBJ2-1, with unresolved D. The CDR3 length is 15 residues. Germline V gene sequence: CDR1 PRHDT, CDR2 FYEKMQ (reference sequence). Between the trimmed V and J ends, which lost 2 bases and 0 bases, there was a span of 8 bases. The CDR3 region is CASSLPPSSYNEQFF. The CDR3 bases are TGTGCCAGCAGCTTACCCCCAAGCTCCTACAATGAGCAGTTCTTC.

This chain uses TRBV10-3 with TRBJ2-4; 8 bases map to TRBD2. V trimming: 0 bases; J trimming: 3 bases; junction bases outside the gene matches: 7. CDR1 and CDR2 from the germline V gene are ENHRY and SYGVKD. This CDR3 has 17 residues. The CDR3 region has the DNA TGTGCCATCAGTGAGTCGGACGGGAGGGTGGACAAAAACATTCAGTACTTC. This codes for CAISESDGRVDKNIQYF.

The CDR3 is CASIEGKQDLTTDTQYF. The CDR3 DNA follows: TGTGCCAGCATAGAAGGGAAACAGGACCTCACCACAGATACGCAGTATTTT. The chain carries TRBV2 and TRBJ2-3; D may be TRBD1 (5 bases). Trimming pared 7 bases from V and 2 bases from J, leaving 22 bases between. The CDR3 covers 17 residues. CDR1 SNHLY and CDR2 FYNNEI come from the germline V gene.

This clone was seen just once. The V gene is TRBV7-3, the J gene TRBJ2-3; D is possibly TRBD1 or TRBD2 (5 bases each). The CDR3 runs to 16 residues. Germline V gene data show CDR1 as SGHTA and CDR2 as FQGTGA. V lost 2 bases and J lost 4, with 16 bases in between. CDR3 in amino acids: CASSLGGVGEADTQYF. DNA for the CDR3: TGTGCCAGCAGCTTAGGGGGTGTAGGGGAAGCAGATACGCAGTATTTT.

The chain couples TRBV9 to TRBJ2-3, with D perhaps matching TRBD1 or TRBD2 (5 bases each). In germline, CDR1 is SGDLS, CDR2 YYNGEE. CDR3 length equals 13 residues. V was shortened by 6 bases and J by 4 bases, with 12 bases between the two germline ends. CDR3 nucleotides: TGTGCCAGCACGGGGCCAAAGTCAGATACGCAGTATTTT. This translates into CASTGPKSDTQYF.

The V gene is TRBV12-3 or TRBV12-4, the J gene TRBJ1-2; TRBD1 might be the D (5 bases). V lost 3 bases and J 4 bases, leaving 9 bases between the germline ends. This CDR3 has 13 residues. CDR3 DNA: TGTGCCAGCAGTTTCCTAGGGACCTATGGCTACACCTTC. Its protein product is CASSFLGTYGYTF.

The CDR3 spells CASSELRTGGHGYTF. CDR3 bases: TGTGCCAGCAGTGAACTGAGGACAGGAGGCCATGGCTACACCTTC. The chain couples TRBV6-1 to TRBJ1-2; 7 bases are a match to TRBD1. Germline CDR1 and CDR2: MNHNS and SASEGT. Unmatched junction bases numbered 9, after V lost 2 bases and J lost 6 bases. The CDR3 is 15 residues long.

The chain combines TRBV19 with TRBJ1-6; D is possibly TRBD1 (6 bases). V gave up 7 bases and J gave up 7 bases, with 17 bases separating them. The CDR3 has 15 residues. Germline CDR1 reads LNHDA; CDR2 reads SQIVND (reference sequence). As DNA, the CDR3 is TGTGCCAGTACCTCAGGGGCCCCAGGGAATTCACCCCTCCACTTT. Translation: CASTSGAPGNSPLHF.

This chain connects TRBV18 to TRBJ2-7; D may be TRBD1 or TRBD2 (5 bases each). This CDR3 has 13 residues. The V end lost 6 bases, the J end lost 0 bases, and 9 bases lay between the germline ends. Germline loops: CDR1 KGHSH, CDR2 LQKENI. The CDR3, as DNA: TGTGCCAGCTCCCTCGGGACCTCCTACGAGCAGTACTTC. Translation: CASSLGTSYEQYF.

CDR3 DNA: TGTGCCAGCAGCTTGGGGATTTGGAGGACCGGGGAGCTGTTTTTT. This encodes CASSLGIWRTGELFF. The rearrangement joins TRBV7-2 to TRBJ2-2, with a possible D match to TRBD2 (5 bases). Per the germline V gene, CDR1 is SGHTA and CDR2 is FQGNSA. This CDR3 is 15 amino acids long. The V gene lost 3 bases and the J gene lost 5 bases, with 13 bases spanning the gap.

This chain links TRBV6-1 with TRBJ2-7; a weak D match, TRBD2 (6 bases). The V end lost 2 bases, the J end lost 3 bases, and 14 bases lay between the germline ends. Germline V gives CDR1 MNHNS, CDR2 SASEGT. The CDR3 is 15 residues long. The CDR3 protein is CASSEWRDVSYEQYF. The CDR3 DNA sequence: TGTGCCAGCAGTGAATGGAGGGACGTAAGCTACGAGCAGTACTTC.

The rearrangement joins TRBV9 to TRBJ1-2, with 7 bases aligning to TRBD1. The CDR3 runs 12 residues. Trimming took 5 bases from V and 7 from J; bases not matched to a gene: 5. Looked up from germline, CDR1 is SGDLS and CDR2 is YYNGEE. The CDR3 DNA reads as TGTGCCAGCAGTGGGGACAGTGCTGGCTACACCTTC. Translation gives CASSGDSAGYTF.

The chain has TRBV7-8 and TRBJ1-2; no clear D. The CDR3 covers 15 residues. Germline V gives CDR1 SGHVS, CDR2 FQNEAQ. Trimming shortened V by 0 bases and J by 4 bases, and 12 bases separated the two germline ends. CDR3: CASSLAIGPGYGYTF. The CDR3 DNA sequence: TGTGCCAGCAGCTTAGCGATAGGACCGGGCTATGGCTACACCTTC.

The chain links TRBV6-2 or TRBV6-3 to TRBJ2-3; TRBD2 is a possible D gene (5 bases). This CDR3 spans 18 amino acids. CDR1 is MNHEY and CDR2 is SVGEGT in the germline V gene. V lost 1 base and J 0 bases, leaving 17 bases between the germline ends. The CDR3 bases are TGTGCCAGCAGTTACTGGGGTGATAGCGCCGCTAGCACAGATACGCAGTATTTT. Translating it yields CASSYWGDSAASTDTQYF.

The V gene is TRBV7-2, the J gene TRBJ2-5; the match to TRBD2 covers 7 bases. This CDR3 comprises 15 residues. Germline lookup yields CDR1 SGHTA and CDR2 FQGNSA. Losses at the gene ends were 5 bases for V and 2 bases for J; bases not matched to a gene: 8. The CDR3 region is CASSPGGRMQETQYF. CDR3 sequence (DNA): TGTGCCAGCAGCCCGGGCGGGAGAATGCAAGAGACCCAGTACTTC.

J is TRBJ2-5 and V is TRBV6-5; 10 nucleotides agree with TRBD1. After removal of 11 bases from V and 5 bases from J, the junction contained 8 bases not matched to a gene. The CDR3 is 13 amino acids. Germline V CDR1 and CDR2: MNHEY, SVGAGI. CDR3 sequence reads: CAASDRGRETQYF. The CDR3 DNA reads TGTGCCGCATCCGACAGGGGGCGGGAGACCCAGTACTTC.

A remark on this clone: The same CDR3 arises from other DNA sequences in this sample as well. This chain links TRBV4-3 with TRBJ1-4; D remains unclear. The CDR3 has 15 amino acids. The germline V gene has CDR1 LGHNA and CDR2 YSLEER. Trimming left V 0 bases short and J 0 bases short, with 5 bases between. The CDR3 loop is CASSQDGATNEKLFF. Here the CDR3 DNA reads TGCGCCAGCAGCCAAGACGGAGCAACTAATGAAAAACTGTTTTTT.

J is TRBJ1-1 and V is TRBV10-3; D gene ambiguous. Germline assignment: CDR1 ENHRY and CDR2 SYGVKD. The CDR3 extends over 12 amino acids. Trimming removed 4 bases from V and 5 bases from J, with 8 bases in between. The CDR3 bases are TGTGCCATCAGTGTGAGAGGGACTGAAGCTTTCTTT. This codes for CAISVRGTEAFF.

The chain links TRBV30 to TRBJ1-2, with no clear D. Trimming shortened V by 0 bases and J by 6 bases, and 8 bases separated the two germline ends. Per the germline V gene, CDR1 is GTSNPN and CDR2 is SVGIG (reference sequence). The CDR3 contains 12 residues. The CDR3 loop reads CAWSVERDGYTF. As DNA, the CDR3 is TGTGCCTGGAGTGTAGAAAGGGATGGCTACACCTTC.

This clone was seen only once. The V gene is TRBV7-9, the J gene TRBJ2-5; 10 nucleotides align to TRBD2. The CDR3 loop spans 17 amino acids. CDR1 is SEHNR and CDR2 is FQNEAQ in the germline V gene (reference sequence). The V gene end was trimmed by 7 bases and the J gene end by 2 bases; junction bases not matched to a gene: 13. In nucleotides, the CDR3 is TGTGCCAGCAACGAGAGGGGTAGCGGGGGGCCACAAGAGACCCAGTACTTC. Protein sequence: CASNERGSGGPQETQYF.

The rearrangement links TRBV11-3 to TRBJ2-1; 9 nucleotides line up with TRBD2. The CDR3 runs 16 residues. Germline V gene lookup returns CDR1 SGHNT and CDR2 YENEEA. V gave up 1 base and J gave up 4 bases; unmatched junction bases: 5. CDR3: CASSLGFSGSYNEQFF. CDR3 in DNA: TGTGCCAGCAGCTTAGGGTTTAGCGGGAGTTACAATGAGCAGTTCTTC.

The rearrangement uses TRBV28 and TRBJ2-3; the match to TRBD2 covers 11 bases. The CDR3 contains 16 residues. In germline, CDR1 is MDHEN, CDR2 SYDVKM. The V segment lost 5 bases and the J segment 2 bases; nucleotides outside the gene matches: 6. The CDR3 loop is CASSQRTSGYTDTQYF. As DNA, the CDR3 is TGTGCCAGCAGTCAAAGGACTAGCGGGTACACAGATACGCAGTATTTT.

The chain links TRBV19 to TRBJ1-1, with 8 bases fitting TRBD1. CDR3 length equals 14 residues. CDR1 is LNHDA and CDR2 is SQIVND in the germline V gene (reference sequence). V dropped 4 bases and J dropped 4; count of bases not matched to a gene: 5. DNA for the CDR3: TGTGCCAGTAGTAGGACAGGGTGGGGCACTGAAGCTTTCTTT. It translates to CASSRTGWGTEAFF.

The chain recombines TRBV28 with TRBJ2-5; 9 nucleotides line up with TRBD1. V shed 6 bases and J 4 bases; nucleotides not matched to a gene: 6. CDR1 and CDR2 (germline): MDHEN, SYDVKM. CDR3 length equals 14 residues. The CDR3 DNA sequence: TGTGCCAGCAGCCCAACAGGGGGCGGAGAGACCCAGTACTTC. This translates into CASSPTGGGETQYF. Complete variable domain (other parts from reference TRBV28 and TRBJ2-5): DVKVTQSSRYLVKRTGEKVFLECVQDMDHENMFWYRQDPGLGLRLIYFSYDVKMKEKGDIPEGYSVSREKKERFSLILESASTNQTSMYLCASSPTGGGETQYFGPGTRLLVL.

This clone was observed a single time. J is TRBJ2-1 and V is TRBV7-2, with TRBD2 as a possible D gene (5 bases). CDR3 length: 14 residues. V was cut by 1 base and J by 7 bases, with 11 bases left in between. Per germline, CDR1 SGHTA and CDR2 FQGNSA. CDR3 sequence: CASSLGLSTNEQFF. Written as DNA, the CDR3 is TGTGCCAGCAGCTTAGGACTATCTACTAATGAGCAGTTCTTC. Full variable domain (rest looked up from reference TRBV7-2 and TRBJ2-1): GAGVSQSPSNKVTEKGKDVELRCDPISGHTALYWYRQSLGQGLEFLIYFQGNSAPDKSGLPSDRFSAERTGGSVSTLTIQRTQQEDSAVYLCASSLGLSTNEQFFGPGTRLTVL.

CDR3 sequence: CASSLVSPGQSNYGYTF. In nucleotides, the CDR3 is TGTGCCAGCAGTTTAGTTTCACCGGGACAATCGAACTATGGCTACACCTTC. The chain carries TRBV28 and TRBJ1-2, with a possible D match to TRBD1 (6 bases). Per germline, CDR1 MDHEN and CDR2 SYDVKM. Deletions cut 2 bases from V and 2 bases from J, with 18 bases between. The length of the CDR3 is 17 residues.